The clone carrying this T cell receptor beta chain came up a few times. No antigen is known for it. The data are from a study of lymphopenia after photon versus proton radiotherapy. Libraries were prepared by immunoSEQ multiplex PCR; TCRdb keeps only in-frame clonotypes and omits some of them. The sample includes 18,000 or so clones, about 85% of them seen just once. The germline gives CDR1 MNHEY, CDR2 SMNVEV (reference sequence). CDR3 size: 11 residues. The V and J ends lost 5 bases and 6 bases respectively, with 8 bases between them. The study's findings and limits: After lymphocyte nadir, photon-treated repertoires showed oligoclonal expansion, especially CD8+ Temra. Photon-treated patients lost naive T cells and TCR diversity; proton-treated stayed stable. Better survival with proton therapy was suggested as possible, not demonstrated.

V is TRBV27 and J is TRBJ2-7; D gene ambiguous. Sequencing was performed on peripheral blood, taken from a patient treated with proton-based radiotherapy. This TCR came from a man between 65 and 85 years old with pancreatic cancer. The CDR3 spells CASSRISEQYF. The CDR3 bases are TGTGCCAGCAGTCGAATTTCCGAGCAGTACTTC.